This T cell receptor (beta chain) was found in a study of blood T cells in healthy people across ages. Trimming removed 6 bases at V and 2 bases at J, with 17 bases between. This CDR3 has 14 residues. CDR1 and CDR2 from the germline V gene are SQVTM and ANQGSEA. This clonotype was seen a handful of times. Then a second PCR, running roughly 6 to 11 cycles, was carried out with a sample-barcoded 5' primer and a J-beta primer mix. TCRdb passed the 5' RACE reads through MiXCR, listing each CDR3 protein once. The table shows 600,000 to 900,000 distinct CDR3 sequences, with roughly 25% occurring only once. The sample also formed part of further work on T cells of mothers and their children.

Sequencing used blood. The chain recombines TRBV29-1 with TRBJ2-7; possible D gene TRBD2, 6 bases. The origin of this receptor is a boy aged 10-17 years in good health. CDR3 bases: TGCAGCGTACACGCCGGGACTTCAACCTACGAGCAGTACTTC. This sequence encodes CSVHAGTSTYEQYF.